A selection of T cell receptor beta chains follows, all from one sample in a study of blood T cell repertoires in COVID-19. Generated by immunoSEQ multiplex PCR, the TCRdb table keeps only in-frame clones and is missing some. Counted here are 110,000 or so clones, more than 70% occurring once; the ten biggest clones make up around 5.5%. The specimen sequenced was peripheral blood. These receptors all stem from a woman aged 55-69 years with COVID-19, enrolled during active disease. The CDR3 runs from the conserved cysteine through the conserved F or W. A D gene is named only where the DNA matches it firmly. Size values are once, few and many counts, or a class for expanded clones, and some rows have none.

TRBJ1-2 . . TRBV9 CASSVGGKGYGYTF TGTGCCAGCAGCGTCGGGGGGAAAGGCTATGGCTACACCTTC
TRBJ1-1 . . TRBV5-1 CASSLEGPNTEAFF TGCGCCAGCAGCTTAGAGGGCCCCAACACTGAAGCTTTCTTT
TRBJ2-6 TRBD1 . TRBV5-1 CASSPEGGPGANVLTF TGCGCCAGCAGCCCGGAAGGGGGCCCTGGGGCCAACGTCCTGACTTTC
TRBJ2-2 . . TRBV5-4 CASSPKNRDITGELFF TGTGCCAGCAGCCCCAAGAACAGGGATATAACCGGGGAGCTGTTTTTT
TRBJ2-7 TRBD1 . TRBV6-2/TRBV6-3 CASSYKRDRFSEQYF TGTGCCAGCAGTTACAAACGGGACAGGTTTTCCGAGCAGTACTTC
TRBJ1-6 TRBD1 many TRBV4-2 CASSQAGQGPYNSPLHF TGTGCCAGCAGCCAAGCAGGACAGGGTCCATATAATTCACCCCTCCACTTT
TRBJ2-2 TRBD1 once TRBV19 CASSIGTGNANTGELFF TGTGCCAGTAGTATAGGGACAGGGAACGCGAACACCGGGGAGCTGTTTTTT
TRBJ1-1 TRBD1 . TRBV5-1 CASSATGGEAFF TGCGCCAGCAGCGCTACAGGGGGTGAAGCTTTCTTT
TRBJ2-7 . . TRBV7-2 CASGPRGIVYEQYF TGTGCCAGCGGACCACGGGGTATCGTCTACGAGCAGTACTTC
TRBJ2-1 TRBD2 . TRBV4-3 CASSQGETSALGQFF TGCGCCAGCAGCCAAGGAGAGACTAGCGCTTTAGGGCAGTTCTTC
TRBJ1-3 . . TRBV6-2/TRBV6-3 CASSYSGGGNTIYF TGTGCCAGCAGTTACTCCGGGGGAGGAAACACCATATATTTT
TRBJ2-7 . many TRBV5-8 CASSLDGQFFSYEQYF TGTGCCAGCAGCTTGGATGGACAGTTTTTCTCCTACGAGCAGTACTTC
TRBJ1-4 . once TRBV12-3/TRBV12-4 CASTLGGPEKLFF TGTGCCAGCACCTTGGGGGGTCCCGAAAAACTGTTTTTT
TRBJ1-6 . . TRBV4-1 CASSQDRVGSPLHF TGCGCCAGCAGCCAAGACAGGGTGGGTTCACCCCTCCACTTT
TRBJ2-5 TRBD2 . TRBV25-1 CASSEGSGGTVYQETQYF TGTGCCAGCAGTGAAGGTAGCGGGGGGACCGTGTACCAAGAGACCCAGTACTTC
TRBJ1-2 TRBD1 . TRBV28 CASSQHSTGGSYGYTF TGTGCCAGCAGTCAGCACTCGACAGGGGGATCGTATGGCTACACCTTC
TRBJ2-7 . . TRBV29-1 CSAINLREGYEQYF TGCAGCGCGATAAACCTGCGAGAGGGCTACGAGCAGTACTTC
TRBJ2-1 . . TRBV7-3 CASSSTVGVDNEQFF TGTGCCAGCAGCTCGACAGTAGGGGTTGACAATGAGCAGTTCTTC
TRBJ1-2 TRBD1 once TRBV24-1 CATSESGGAGYGYTF TGTGCCACCAGTGAGTCAGGGGGCGCCGGCTATGGCTACACCTTC
TRBJ2-7 . . TRBV5-1 CASSVGSSSYEQYF TGCGCCAGCAGCGTGGGTAGTAGTTCCTACGAGCAGTACTTC
TRBJ2-5 . . TRBV11-2 CASSHGQGGRETQYF TGTGCCAGCAGCCACGGACAGGGCGGGAGAGAGACCCAGTACTTC
TRBJ1-3 . . TRBV3-1/TRBV3-2 CASSQEVEVRNTIYF TGTGCCAGCAGCCAAGAAGTGGAGGTTCGGAACACCATATATTTT
TRBJ1-1 . . TRBV2 CASIYRDNTEAFF TGTGCCAGCATTTACCGGGATAACACTGAAGCTTTCTTT
TRBJ1-1 . once TRBV14 CASSLRLITEAFF TGTGCCAGCAGCCTGAGACTGATCACTGAAGCTTTCTTT
TRBJ1-4 . . TRBV6-5 CASNPTATNEKLFF TGTGCCAGCAATCCGACAGCAACTAATGAAAAACTGTTTTTT
TRBJ2-7 TRBD2 . TRBV9 CASSQTSGAHEQYF TGTGCCAGCAGCCAAACTAGCGGGGCCCACGAGCAGTACTTC
TRBJ1-1 . . TRBV10-1 CASRSRMNTEAFF TGCGCCAGCAGAAGCAGGATGAACACTGAAGCTTTCTTT
TRBJ2-3 . . TRBV21-1 CASSPTSGGAGSTQYF TGTGCCAGCAGCCCCACTAGCGGGGGGGCGGGAAGTACGCAGTATTTT
TRBJ2-5 . . TRBV7-6 CASSSGTPYQETQYF TGTGCCAGCAGCTCCGGGACTCCGTACCAAGAGACCCAGTACTTC
TRBJ2-7 . . TRBV11-3 CASSLNAGEKQYF TGTGCCAGCAGCTTAAACGCAGGGGAGAAGCAGTACTTC
TRBJ1-2 TRBD1 . TRBV6-5 CASSPVPGGYGYTF TGTGCCAGCAGCCCCGTGCCAGGGGGTTATGGCTACACCTTC
TRBJ1-5 TRBD1 . TRBV5-1 CASSEDRDSNQPQHF TGCGCCAGCAGCGAGGACAGGGATAGCAATCAGCCCCAGCATTTT
TRBJ1-5 . . TRBV7-8 CASSPQGSNQPQHF TGTGCCAGCAGCCCGCAGGGAAGCAATCAGCCCCAGCATTTT
TRBJ2-7 TRBD1 few TRBV24-1 CATSASGGYEQYF TGTGCCACCAGTGCTTCAGGGGGCTACGAGCAGTACTTC
TRBJ2-3 TRBD2 . TRBV5-1 CASSSGLADTDTQYF TGCGCCAGCAGTTCCGGACTAGCGGACACAGATACGCAGTATTTT
TRBJ2-7 . . TRBV23-1 CASSQSSARDSKPYEQYF TGCGCCAGCAGTCAATCCTCGGCCCGGGATTCGAAACCCTACGAGCAGTACTTC